Following are 32 T cell receptor beta chains from one sample sequenced in a study of cytomegalovirus exposure and HLA in healthy donors. Amplification used 60 Vbeta primers and 13 Jbeta primers. Only in-frame clones appear in the TCRdb table, and some are missing; sequencing was by immunoSEQ multiplex PCR. The sample has approximately 150,000 clones; roughly 74% are singletons. Sequencing was done on a sample of PBMCs. These receptor sequences come from a man aged 18 to 29 in good health and CMV-seropositive.

V usage is TRBV21-1 and J usage is TRBJ2-1; TRBD1 reflects the table's D call only, with no check against the DNA. TRBV21-1 is deemed a pseudogene. CDR3 length equals 11 residues. The CDR3 DNA sequence: TGCGGTCCTGTCCAGGGTTGTGAGCAGTTCTTC. Its protein is CGPVQGCEQFF.

On this clone: The junction departs from the called germline gene at one end, perhaps through a read error. This chain uses TRBV7-9 with TRBJ2-4; D gene unclear. Germline V CDR1 and CDR2: SEHNR, FQNEAQ (reference sequence). CDR3 size: 14 residues. The CDR3: CSSSFETRWNIQYF. CDR3 sequence (DNA): TGTTCCAGCAGCTTCGAGACAAGGTGGAACATTCAGTACTTC.

As concerns this clone: The DNA is left out, because the CDR3 cannot be placed on it with certainty; the CDR3 is given as TCRdb lists it. V gene TRBV6-1 combines with J gene TRBJ2-3; the listed D gene, TRBD2, was not tested against the DNA. Germline assignment: CDR1 MNHNS and CDR2 SASEGT. Counting both end residues, the CDR3 totals 14 amino acids. The CDR3 protein is CASSEVAPGTSFLF.

V usage is TRBV5-4 and J usage is TRBJ2-1; 7 positions agree with TRBD2. The CDR3 loop spans 17 amino acids. V shed 0 bases and J 0 bases; nucleotides not matched to a gene: 6. Germline V gene lookup returns CDR1 SGHNT and CDR2 YYREEE (reference sequence). The CDR3 sequence: CASSLDPGGSSYNEQFF. In nucleotides, the CDR3 is TGTGCCAGCAGCTTGGATCCCGGCGGGAGCTCCTACAATGAGCAGTTCTTC.

There are a few counts of this clone. This sequence joins TRBV30 and TRBJ2-1; 8 bases are a match to TRBD2. Per germline, CDR1 GTSNPN and CDR2 SVGIG (reference sequence). This CDR3 region has 16 residues. The trim removed 5 bases at V and 9 bases at J, leaving 18 bases unmatched. As DNA, the CDR3 is TGTGCCTGGTCCCCCTTGGGGCCCGGGAGGGCCGTTGAGCAGTTCTTC. It is translated as CAWSPLGPGRAVEQFF.

The rearrangement joins TRBV28 to TRBJ2-5; D might be TRBD1 (5 bases). The CDR3 is 13 amino acids. The germline V gene encodes CDR1 MDHEN and CDR2 SYDVKM. Between the trimmed V and J ends, which lost 11 bases and 0 bases, there was a span of 13 bases. CDR3 sequence reads: CAGKRQNQETQYF. In DNA form, the CDR3 reads TGTGCCGGTAAAAGACAGAACCAAGAGACCCAGTACTTC. Full variable domain (rest looked up from reference TRBV28 and TRBJ2-5): DVKVTQSSRYLVKRTGEKVFLECVQDMDHENMFWYRQDPGLGLRLIYFSYDVKMKEKGDIPEGYSVSREKKERFSLILESASTNQTSMYLCAGKRQNQETQYFGPGTRLLVL.

The V and J genes are TRBV5-4 and TRBJ2-6; a possible D gene is TRBD2 (6 bases). Germline V gene lookup returns CDR1 SGHNT and CDR2 YYREEE (reference sequence). This CDR3 region has 18 residues. V lost 0 bases and J lost 0, with 13 bases in between. CDR3 region: CASSLGGTGRSGANVLTF. The CDR3 DNA reads TGTGCCAGCAGCTTGGGAGGGACTGGTCGCTCTGGGGCCAACGTCCTGACTTTC.

The genes are TRBV2 and TRBJ1-5, with 7 nucleotides matching TRBD1. Germline CDR1 reads SNHLY; CDR2 reads FYNNEI. This CDR3 has 15 amino acids. J lost 0 bases, V lost 6 bases, and 5 bases had no gene match. The CDR3 nucleotides read TGTGCCAGCAGGGGGACAGAATATAGCAATCAGCCCCAGCATTTT. Protein product: CASRGTEYSNQPQHF.

The chain links TRBV6-1 to TRBJ2-2, with D unclear. Trimming removed 1 base from V and 6 bases from J, with 12 bases in between. The CDR3 loop spans 15 amino acids. Germline V gene data show CDR1 as MNHNS and CDR2 as SASEGT. The CDR3 DNA is TGTGCCAGCAGTGAAGACTTTTCAACGGCCGGGGAGCTGTTTTTT. Translated: CASSEDFSTAGELFF.

V gene TRBV6-1 combines with J gene TRBJ1-4; D is possibly TRBD1 (5 bases). Trimming took 7 bases from V and 5 from J, leaving 14 bases between them. Germline V gene lookup returns CDR1 MNHNS and CDR2 SASEGT. The length of the CDR3 is 14 residues. CDR3: CASNPTTVNEKLFF. The CDR3 DNA reads TGTGCCAGCAATCCCACGACAGTAAATGAAAAACTGTTTTTT.

The rearrangement joins TRBV5-1 to TRBJ2-3; D gene unclear. This CDR3 has 15 residues. Per germline, CDR1 SGHRS and CDR2 YFSETQ. V lost 0 bases to trimming and J lost 0 bases, with 8 bases between them. CDR3 amino acids: CASSLARPSTDTQYF. The CDR3 DNA sequence: TGCGCCAGCAGCTTGGCTAGGCCTAGCACAGATACGCAGTATTTT.

This clone was recorded a few times. The chain links TRBV5-5 to TRBJ2-5; 12 bases are shared with TRBD1. Germline assignment: CDR1 SGHKS and CDR2 YYEKEE (reference sequence). The CDR3 is 17 residues long. V lost 2 bases to trimming and J lost 5 bases; unmatched junction nucleotides: 10. The CDR3 DNA reads as TGTGCCAGCAGCTTCGGGACAGGGGGCGTTGGTGTGGAGACCCAGTACTTC. Translated: CASSFGTGGVGVETQYF.

In its sample, this clone was seen once. This chain joins TRBV12-5 and TRBJ2-1; TRBD2 matches at 14 bases. Germline V gives CDR1 LGHNT, CDR2 FRNRAP. CDR3 length: 18 amino acids. J lost 5 bases, V lost 5 bases, and 11 bases had no gene match. In DNA, the CDR3 is TGTGCTAGTGGTCGGGGACTAGCGGGAGAATCGGGTCACAATGAGCAGTTCTTC. This sequence encodes CASGRGLAGESGHNEQFF.

This chain uses TRBV27 with TRBJ2-7; weak D call: TRBD1 (8 bases). Trimming took off 6 bases at V and 3 bases at J, with 12 bases between the two ends. Germline-derived CDR1 and CDR2 are MNHEY and SMNVEV (reference sequence). CDR3 length equals 13 residues. CDR3: CASSSGTGYEQYF. CDR3 DNA: TGTGCCAGCAGCAGCGGGACAGGCTACGAGCAGTACTTC.

V and J are TRBV7-3 and TRBJ2-2; TRBD1 agrees at 8 bases. The CDR3 runs to 16 residues. Germline CDR1 and CDR2: SGHTA and FQGTGA. With 3 bases clipped from V and 1 base from J, the junction kept 4 bases outside the gene matches. The CDR3 bases are TGTGCCAGCAGCTTCGGGACAGGCCTGAACACCGGGGAGCTGTTTTTT. Translating it yields CASSFGTGLNTGELFF.

This clone has just one count. The rearrangement uses TRBV28 and TRBJ1-1; TRBD1 is a possible D gene (6 bases). Germline CDR1 and CDR2: MDHEN and SYDVKM. The ends were cut back, 1 base at V and 2 bases at J, with 11 bases in the middle. The CDR3 covers 15 residues. The CDR3 DNA reads TGTGCCAGCAGTTTATCCGGACAGACTAACACTGAAGCTTTCTTT. This encodes CASSLSGQTNTEAFF.

The chain couples TRBV29-1 to TRBJ1-2; maybe TRBD1 (5 bases). Trimming stripped 2 bases from V and 4 bases from J, with 20 bases between. The CDR3 length is 16 residues. Germline assignment: CDR1 SQVTM and CDR2 ANQGSEA. CDR3 sequence: CSVEIQAGWTSYGYTF. The CDR3 bases are TGCAGCGTTGAAATTCAGGCAGGGTGGACGAGCTATGGCTACACCTTC.

A few counts support this clone. J is TRBJ2-7 and V is TRBV5-5; the D is unclear. From germline, CDR1 is SGHKS and CDR2 YYEKEE (reference sequence). Trimming took 4 bases from V and 0 from J, leaving 11 bases between them. CDR3 length: 14 amino acids. CDR3: CASSPAASSYEQYF. Here the CDR3 DNA reads TGTGCCAGCAGCCCTGCGGCCAGCTCCTACGAGCAGTACTTC.

The chain has TRBV5-1 and TRBJ2-7; D is possibly TRBD2 (6 bases). Trimming stripped 4 bases from V and 3 bases from J, with 8 bases between. This CDR3 contains 12 residues. Germline assignment: CDR1 SGHRS and CDR2 YFSETQ. CDR3 sequence reads: CASSPDYYEQYF. The CDR3 DNA reads TGCGCCAGCAGCCCGGACTACTACGAGCAGTACTTC. The full variable domain, its missing parts supplied by reference TRBV5-1 and TRBJ2-7, is KAGVTQTPRYLIKTRGQQVTLSCSPISGHRSVSWYQQTPGQGLQFLFEYFSETQRNKGNFPGRFSGRQFSNSRSEMNVSTLELGDSALYLCASSPDYYEQYFGPGTRLTVT.

The rearrangement joins TRBV2 to TRBJ2-7; TRBD2 might be the D (5 bases). Trimming took 3 bases from V and 3 from J, leaving 21 bases between them. Germline V gene sequence: CDR1 SNHLY, CDR2 FYNNEI. CDR3 length equals 17 residues. CDR3 region: CASSEIGKPSSLYEQYF. In DNA, the CDR3 is TGTGCCAGCAGTGAGATCGGGAAACCTTCCTCACTCTACGAGCAGTACTTC.

This chain connects TRBV19 to TRBJ2-7; 7 nucleotides agree with TRBD1. The ends lost 4 bases at V and 4 bases at J; junction bases unmatched: 13. Looked up from germline, CDR1 is LNHDA and CDR2 is SQIVND (reference sequence). The CDR3 is made up of 16 amino acids. The CDR3 spells CASSSPPNRGRYEQYF. CDR3 nucleotides: TGTGCCAGTAGTAGCCCCCCGAACAGGGGAAGATACGAGCAGTACTTC.

The V call is TRBV25-1, the J call TRBJ1-1; a weak D match, TRBD1 (5 bases). CDR1 and CDR2 from the germline V gene are MGHDK and SYGVNS. This CDR3 spans 13 amino acids. V lost 5 bases and J 0 bases, leaving 7 bases between the germline ends. CDR3 nucleotides: TGTGCCAGCAGTAGACAGCTGAACACTGAAGCTTTCTTT. Protein sequence: CASSRQLNTEAFF.

This clone was seen more than once but under ten times. The rearrangement links TRBV27 to TRBJ2-3; TRBD2 agrees at 9 bases. V lost 1 base to trimming and J lost 6 bases; unmatched junction nucleotides: 2. This CDR3 has 14 residues. The germline CDR1 and CDR2 sequences are MNHEY and SMNVEV (reference sequence). The CDR3 DNA is TGTGCCAGCAGTTTATTACTAGCGGGCGATACGCAGTATTTT. Translation: CASSLLLAGDTQYF.

The J gene is TRBJ2-7, the V gene TRBV6-6; 9 bases align to TRBD2. From germline, CDR1 is MNHNY and CDR2 SVGAGI (reference sequence). The junction had 5 bases not matched to a gene; V was cut back by 6 bases and J by 2 bases. The CDR3 has 14 residues. The CDR3 spells CASRTSGSTYEQYF. The CDR3 bases are TGTGCCAGCAGGACTAGCGGATCGACCTACGAGCAGTACTTC.

The V and J genes are TRBV2 and TRBJ2-5, with D perhaps matching TRBD2 (5 bases). The assigned J gene may be wrong: the sequence end matches TRBJ2-7 better. This CDR3 has 13 residues. From germline, CDR1 is SNHLY and CDR2 FYNNEI. The CDR3 region is CASTRTPNYEQYF. Written as DNA, the CDR3 is TGTGCCAGCACCCGGACTCCGAACTACGAGCAGTACTTC.

The V call is TRBV18, the J call TRBJ2-7; D might be TRBD2 (6 bases). V lost 6 bases and J 2 bases, leaving 14 bases between the germline ends. Looked up from germline, CDR1 is KGHSH and CDR2 is LQKENI. This CDR3 contains 14 residues. The CDR3 loop reads CASSDRRRAYEQYF. As DNA, the CDR3 is TGTGCCAGCTCCGACCGACGGAGGGCCTACGAGCAGTACTTC.

The J gene is TRBJ2-5, the V gene TRBV10-2; 8 nucleotides agree with TRBD1. Germline assignment: CDR1 WSHSY and CDR2 SAAADI. The CDR3 extends over 14 amino acids. The V segment lost 6 bases and the J segment 2 bases; nucleotides outside the gene matches: 5. Here the CDR3 DNA reads TGCGCCAGCAGACCTAGACAGGGGCAAGAGACCCAGTACTTC. This encodes CASRPRQGQETQYF.

This chain's CDR3 is CASSSALRESQETQYF. The CDR3 nucleotides read TGTGCCAGCAGCTCCGCTTTGCGGGAGTCCCAAGAGACCCAGTACTTC. This chain connects TRBV7-6 to TRBJ2-5, with 7 bases aligning to TRBD2. After removal of 4 bases from V and 1 base from J, the junction contained 9 bases not matched to a gene. CDR1 is SGHVS and CDR2 is FNYEAQ in the germline V gene. The CDR3 is 16 residues long.

This rearrangement joins TRBV29-1 to TRBJ2-2; 10 nucleotides match TRBD2. The germline CDR1 and CDR2 sequences are SQVTM and ANQGSEA. This CDR3 is 14 amino acids long. V lost 6 bases and J lost 7; bases outside the gene matches: 8. This CDR3 is CSVDSGRTFGELFF. CDR3 bases: TGCAGCGTAGATAGCGGGAGGACCTTCGGGGAGCTGTTTTTT.

This chain links TRBV6-6 with TRBJ1-1; no clear D gene. This CDR3 is built from 13 residues. Per the germline V gene, CDR1 is MNHNY and CDR2 is SVGAGI (reference sequence). V lost 4 bases and J lost 1, with 7 bases in between. CDR3 in amino acids: CASSWEGNTEAFF. The CDR3 DNA is TGTGCCAGCAGTTGGGAGGGGAACACTGAAGCTTTCTTT.

The chain couples TRBV2 to TRBJ1-2, with 8 bases that match TRBD1. CDR1 and CDR2 from the germline V gene are SNHLY and FYNNEI. Trimming removed 7 bases from V and 0 bases from J; junction bases left unmatched: 10. CDR3 length: 16 amino acids. The CDR3 nucleotides are TGTGCCAGCACCGGACAGGGAAATTCAGCTAACTATGGCTACACCTTC. This gives the protein CASTGQGNSANYGYTF.

This chain joins TRBV27 and TRBJ1-1, with 9 bases lining up with TRBD1. Trimming cost V 3 bases and J 0 bases; bases outside gene matches: 5. CDR3 size: 16 residues. The germline CDR1 and CDR2 sequences are MNHEY and SMNVEV (reference sequence). CDR3 bases: TGTGCCAGCAGTTTCGGGACAGGGCTTATGAACACTGAAGCTTTCTTT. It codes for CASSFGTGLMNTEAFF.